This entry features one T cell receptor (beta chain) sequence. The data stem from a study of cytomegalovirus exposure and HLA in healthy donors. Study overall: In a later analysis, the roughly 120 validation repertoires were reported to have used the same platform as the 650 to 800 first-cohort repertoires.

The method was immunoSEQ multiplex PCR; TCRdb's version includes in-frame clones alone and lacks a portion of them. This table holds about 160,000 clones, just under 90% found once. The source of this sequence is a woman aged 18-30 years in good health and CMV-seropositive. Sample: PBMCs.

The CDR3 is CASSLLAASNTDTQYF. CDR3 coding DNA: TGTGCCAGCAGTTTGCTAGCGGCTAGTAACACAGATACGCAGTATTTT. The chain joins TRBV27 to TRBJ2-3; TRBD2 matches at 7 bases. Per germline, CDR1 MNHEY and CDR2 SMNVEV (reference sequence). The CDR3 extends over 16 amino acids. V lost 3 bases, J lost 2 bases, and 8 bases stayed unmatched.